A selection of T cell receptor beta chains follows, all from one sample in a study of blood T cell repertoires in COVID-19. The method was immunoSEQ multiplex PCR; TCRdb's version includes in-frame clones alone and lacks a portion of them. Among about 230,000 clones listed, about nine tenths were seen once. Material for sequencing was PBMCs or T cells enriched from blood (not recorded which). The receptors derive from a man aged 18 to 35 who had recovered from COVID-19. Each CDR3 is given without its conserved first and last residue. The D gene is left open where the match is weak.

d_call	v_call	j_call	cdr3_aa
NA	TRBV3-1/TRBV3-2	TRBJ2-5	ASSPPYQETQY
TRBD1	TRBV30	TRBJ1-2	ALESGQGGGYT
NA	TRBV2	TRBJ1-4	ASSFRQGEEKLF
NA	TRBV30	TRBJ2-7	AWSLTGPVPYEQY
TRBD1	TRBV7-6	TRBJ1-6	ASSFLPHRGSYNSPLH
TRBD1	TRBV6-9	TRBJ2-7	ASSYSSPQDRASHEQY
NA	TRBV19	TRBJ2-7	ASSRGPGDEQY
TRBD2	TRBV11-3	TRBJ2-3	ASSPLRAGGGADTQY
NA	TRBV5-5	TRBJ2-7	ASSLSGTHSYEQY
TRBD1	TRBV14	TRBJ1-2	ASSSDRASGYT
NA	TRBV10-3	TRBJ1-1	AISVGGRNTEAF
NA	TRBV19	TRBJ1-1	ASSIASGANTEAF
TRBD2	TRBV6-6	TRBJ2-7	ASVARGSYHEQY
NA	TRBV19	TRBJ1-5	ASTNRGNSNQPQH
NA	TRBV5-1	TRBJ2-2	ASSLGLPNTGELF
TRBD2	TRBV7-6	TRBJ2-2	ASSLTGGPTGELF
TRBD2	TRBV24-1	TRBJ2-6	ATSDFPAGVERKSSGANVLT
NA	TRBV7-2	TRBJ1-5	ASSFGESNQPQH
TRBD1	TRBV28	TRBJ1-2	ASSLLDRGGGYT
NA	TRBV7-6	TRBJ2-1	ASSPTGGLRGYNEQF
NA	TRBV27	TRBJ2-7	ASMRASRSVYEQY
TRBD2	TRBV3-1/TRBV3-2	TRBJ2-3	ASSTPGLVSDTQY
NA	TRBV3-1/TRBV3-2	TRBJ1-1	ASSQNGNTEAF
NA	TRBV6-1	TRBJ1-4	ASSEGQGGEKLF
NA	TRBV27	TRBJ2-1	ASSFSETLEPEQF
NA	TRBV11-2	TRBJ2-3	ASSLEVPNTQY
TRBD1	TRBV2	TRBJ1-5	ASSSDRGQNQPQH
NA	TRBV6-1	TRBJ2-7	ASSETGASSYEQY
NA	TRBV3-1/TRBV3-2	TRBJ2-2	ASSPQTGNTGELF
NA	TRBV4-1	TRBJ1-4	ASSQEPGANEKLF
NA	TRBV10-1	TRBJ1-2	ASSDPRTGNYGYT
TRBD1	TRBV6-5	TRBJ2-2	ASSYGQGEFPGELF
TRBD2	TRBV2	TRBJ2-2	ASRGTSGSHGELF
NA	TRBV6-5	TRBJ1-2	ASSYSRFDGYT
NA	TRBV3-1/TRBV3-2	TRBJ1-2	ASSQDMRGYT
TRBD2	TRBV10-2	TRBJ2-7	ASSDTGWSSPGGYEQY
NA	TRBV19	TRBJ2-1	ASSIDASGTNNEQF
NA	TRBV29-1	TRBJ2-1	SVVRPGERSYNEQF
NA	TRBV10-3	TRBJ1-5	AISGGRASGRNQPQH
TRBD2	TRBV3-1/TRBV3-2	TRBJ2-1	ASSRGTSGSYEQF
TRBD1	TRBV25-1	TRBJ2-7	ASSEGGTGAYEQY
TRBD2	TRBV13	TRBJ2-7	ASSERTSGSLDEQY
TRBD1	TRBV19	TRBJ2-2	AIKRQGDTGELF
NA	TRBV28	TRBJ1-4	ASTHQGHEKLF
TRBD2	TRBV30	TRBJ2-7	AWSVGRAYEQY
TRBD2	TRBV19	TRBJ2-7	ASSTGLAGLKSYEQY
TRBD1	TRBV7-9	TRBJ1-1	ASSSSTTGGTAF
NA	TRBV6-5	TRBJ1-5	ASSPEQSNQPQH